The present TCR beta chain was sequenced within a study of identical twins. The table lists this clonotype with a few counts. Its target is not known. Broader study findings: Analyses of zero insertions could be partly confounded by invariant MAIT and iNKT cells. Weaker excess sharing between twins was seen in beta out-of-frame sequences.

Healthy Caucasians made up all donors. TCRdb re-derived calls from the 5' RACE reads in MiXCR, one entry per CDR3 protein. The sample records under 1 million distinct CDR3 sequences, over 9% being singletons. These data were likewise used in another study, on yellow fever vaccine responses in identical twins.

This TCR was sampled from a woman in her late teens or twenties in good health. Sequences were obtained from PBMCs.

The CDR3 sequence is CASSLSGRVPTEAFF. CDR3 nucleotides: TGTGCCAGCAGCTTAAGCGGTCGGGTACCCACTGAAGCTTTCTTT. The chain employs TRBV7-2 and TRBJ1-1; D unresolved. CDR1 and CDR2 from the germline V gene are SGHTA and FQGNSA. The length of the CDR3 is 15 residues. With 2 bases removed from V and 4 bases from J, the gap between germline ends came to 14 bases.